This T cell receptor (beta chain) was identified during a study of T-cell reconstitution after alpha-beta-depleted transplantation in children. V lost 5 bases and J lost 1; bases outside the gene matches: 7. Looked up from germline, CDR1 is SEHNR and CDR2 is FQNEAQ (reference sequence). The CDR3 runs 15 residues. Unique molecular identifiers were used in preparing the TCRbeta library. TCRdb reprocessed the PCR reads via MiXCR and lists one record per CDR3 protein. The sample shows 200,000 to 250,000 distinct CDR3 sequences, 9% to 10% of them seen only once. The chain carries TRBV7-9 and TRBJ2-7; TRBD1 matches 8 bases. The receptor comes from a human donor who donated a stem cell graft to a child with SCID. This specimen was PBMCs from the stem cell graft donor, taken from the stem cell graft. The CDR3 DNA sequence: TGTGCCAGCAGCCATCCTGGACAGGGTTCCTACGAGCAGTACTTC. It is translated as CASSHPGQGSYEQYF.